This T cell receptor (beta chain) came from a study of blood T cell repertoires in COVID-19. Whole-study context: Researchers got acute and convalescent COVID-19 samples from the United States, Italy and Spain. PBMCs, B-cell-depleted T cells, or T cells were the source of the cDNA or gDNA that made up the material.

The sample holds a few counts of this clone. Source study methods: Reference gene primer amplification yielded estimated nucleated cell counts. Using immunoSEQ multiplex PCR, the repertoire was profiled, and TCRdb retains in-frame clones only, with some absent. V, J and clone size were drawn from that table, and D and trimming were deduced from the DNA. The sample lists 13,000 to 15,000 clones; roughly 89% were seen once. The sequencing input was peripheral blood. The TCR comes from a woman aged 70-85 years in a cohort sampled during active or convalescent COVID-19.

DNA of the CDR3: TGTGCCAGCAGTTTATACCTACAGGGCCCCCGGGGCCAGCCCCAGCATTTT. Translation: CASSLYLQGPRGQPQHF. This chain links TRBV28 with TRBJ1-5; perhaps TRBD1 as D (6 bases). The germline V gene has CDR1 MDHEN and CDR2 SYDVKM. The CDR3 has 17 amino acids. With 1 base removed from V and 7 bases from J, the gap between germline ends came to 20 bases. Combining the CDR3 with reference TRBV28 and TRBJ1-5 gives the whole variable domain DVKVTQSSRYLVKRTGEKVFLECVQDMDHENMFWYRQDPGLGLRLIYFSYDVKMKEKGDIPEGYSVSREKKERFSLILESASTNQTSMYLCASSLYLQGPRGQPQHFGDGTRLSIL.